This entry is about one TCR beta chain. The record originates from a study of monozygotic twins with inflammatory bowel disease. Germline-derived CDR1 and CDR2 are SGHRS and YFSETQ. The CDR3 spans 16 residues. Eight reactions per sample, run separately, yielded cDNA. Each UMI harboured a 6-nucleotide sample barcode and was appended via template switching. With the 5' RACE reads reprocessed, TCRdb shows one record per CDR3 protein and no DNA. This table holds 150,000 to 200,000 distinct CDR3 sequences. Collection yielded roughly 2.3 ml of blood per donor. The receptor comes from a human donor with ulcerative colitis or Crohn's disease, or a healthy co-twin of an affected twin (not recorded which). Specimen: blood. This chain connects TRBV5-1 to TRBJ2-1. CDR3 region: CASSAHALAAYNEQFF.